This TCR beta chain was found in a study of blood T cell repertoires in COVID-19. Study information: Spain, Italy and the United States supplied samples that represented acute and convalescent COVID-19. In each case, the material was cDNA or gDNA derived from T cells, B-cell-depleted T cells, or PBMCs.

Germline V gene lookup returns CDR1 SGHDT and CDR2 YYEEEE. The trim removed 2 bases at V and 3 bases at J, leaving 4 bases unmatched. The CDR3 sequence is 14 residues long. One Seattle source followed patients from active infection through their disease course. Per the original methods: The authors estimated nucleated cell counts from reference gene primer amplification. Data came from immunoSEQ multiplex PCR; TCRdb stores just in-frame clones and leaves some out. The DNA was the basis for D and trimming; V, J and clone size are from that table. The repertoire holds fewer than 250,000 clones, with around 85% as singletons.

V gene TRBV5-6 combines with J gene TRBJ1-1, with 7 bases fitting TRBD1. Input material: peripheral blood. The receptor was derived from a man in his 60s with COVID-19, enrolled during active disease. The chain's CDR3 is CASSLRDRDTEAFF. The CDR3 DNA reads as TGTGCCAGCAGCTTACGAGACAGGGACACTGAAGCTTTCTTT.